This T cell receptor (beta chain) was retrieved from a study of blood T cell repertoires in COVID-19. Generated by immunoSEQ multiplex PCR, the TCRdb table keeps only in-frame clones and is missing some. The sample holds about 280,000 clones; around nine tenths are singletons and the top ten take approximately 5.7%. The V gene lost 8 bases and the J gene lost 5 bases, with 16 bases spanning the gap. The CDR3 loop spans 14 amino acids. Germline V gene sequence: CDR1 MDHEN, CDR2 SYDVKM. The sample was PBMCs or T cells enriched from blood (not recorded which). The clonotype was recovered from a middle-aged woman who had recovered from COVID-19. V usage is TRBV28 and J usage is TRBJ2-1; tentative D call: TRBD2 (6 bases). The CDR3 DNA reads TGTGCCAGCGGTTCCGGGAGTCTAGACAATGAGCAGTTCTTC. Its protein is CASGSGSLDNEQFF.